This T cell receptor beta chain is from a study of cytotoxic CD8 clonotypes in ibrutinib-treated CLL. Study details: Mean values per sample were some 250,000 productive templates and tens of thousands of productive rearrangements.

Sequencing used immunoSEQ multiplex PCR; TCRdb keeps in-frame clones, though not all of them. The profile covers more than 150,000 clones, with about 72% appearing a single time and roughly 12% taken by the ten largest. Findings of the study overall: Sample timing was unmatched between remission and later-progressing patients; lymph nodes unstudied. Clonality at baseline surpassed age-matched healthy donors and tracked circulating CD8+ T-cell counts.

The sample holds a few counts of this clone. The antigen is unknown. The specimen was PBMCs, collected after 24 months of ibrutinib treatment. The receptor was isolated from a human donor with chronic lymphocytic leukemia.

The CDR3 reads CASNPDGNQPQHF. CDR3 bases: TGTGCCAGCAACCCGGACGGTAATCAGCCCCAGCATTTT. The V gene is TRBV28, the J gene TRBJ1-5, with D uncertain. Germline CDR1 is MDHEN and CDR2 is SYDVKM. The CDR3 contains 13 residues. Trimming shortened V by 7 bases and J by 4 bases, and 11 bases separated the two germline ends.